This passage covers 18 T cell receptor beta chains from one sample sequenced in a study of patients and donors after allogeneic stem cell transplantation. Using its own MiXCR run on the RT-PCR reads, TCRdb lists one record per CDR3 protein. The table has 40,000 to 45,000 distinct CDR3 sequences, about 30% seen once. Material: blood, either unsorted or a sorted T cell fraction (not recorded which). The receptor set was obtained from a human donor who was either an allogeneic HSCT recipient or a stem cell or donor lymphocyte infusion donor (not recorded which). It is not recorded whose cells these are; they may come from a transplant donor.

V and J are TRBV20-1 and TRBJ2-7; no clear D gene. There are 15 residues in the CDR3. Trimming took off 1 base at V and 5 bases at J, with 18 bases between the two ends. Per the germline V gene, CDR1 is DFQATT and CDR2 is SNEGSKA (reference sequence). In DNA form, the CDR3 reads TGCAGTGCTAGAGCCCGACTCCTTGGTTCCCACGAGCAGTACTTC. It translates to CSARARLLGSHEQYF.

This clonotype turned up a few times. The chain employs TRBV6-6 and TRBJ1-4; D gene unclear. From germline, CDR1 is MNHNY and CDR2 SVGAGI (reference sequence). This CDR3 region has 16 residues. The V gene lost 4 bases and the J gene lost 6 bases, with 18 bases spanning the gap. The CDR3 here is CASSFTAGLGDEKLFF. The CDR3 coding sequence is TGTGCCAGCAGTTTTACTGCGGGCCTCGGGGATGAAAAACTGTTTTTT.

V usage is TRBV20-1 and J usage is TRBJ2-1, with TRBD2 matching 9 bases. The V and J ends lost 7 bases and 1 base, in that order; junction bases with no gene match: 8. This CDR3 spans 15 amino acids. Germline V lookup: CDR1 DFQATT, CDR2 SNEGSKA (reference sequence). CDR3 protein: CSVDKAGGSYNEQFF. The CDR3 region has the DNA TGCAGTGTCGATAAAGCGGGAGGATCCTACAATGAGCAGTTCTTC.

The rearrangement links TRBV10-3 to TRBJ1-4; D might be TRBD1 (5 bases). Germline V gene lookup returns CDR1 ENHRY and CDR2 SYGVKD. V lost 2 bases to trimming and J lost 8 bases, with 12 bases between them. The CDR3 spans 14 residues. The CDR3 sequence: CAISEDGAGEKLFF. CDR3 DNA sequence: TGTGCCATCAGTGAGGACGGGGCCGGGGAAAAACTGTTTTTT.

This clonotype was found a few times. The chain carries TRBV7-2 and TRBJ1-3; D not certain. Germline values: CDR1 SGHTA, CDR2 FQGNSA. The V gene lost 5 bases and the J gene lost 0 bases, with 14 bases spanning the gap. CDR3 size: 16 residues. In nucleotides, the CDR3 is TGTGCCAGCAGCCCCCCCTACGGATACTCTGGAAACACCATATATTTT. This sequence encodes CASSPPYGYSGNTIYF.

This clonotype was found many times. The chain joins TRBV20-1 to TRBJ1-1; D is perhaps TRBD1 (6 bases). Looked up from germline, CDR1 is DFQATT and CDR2 is SNEGSKA (reference sequence). V was clipped by 2 bases and J by 1 base, with 17 bases between them. The CDR3 is 16 amino acids. The chain's CDR3 is CSARKATGSRNTEAFF. As DNA, the CDR3 is TGCAGTGCTAGAAAAGCTACAGGGAGCAGGAACACTGAAGCTTTCTTT.

The chain's CDR3 is CASKVTGGTGELFF. CDR3 DNA sequence: TGTGCCAGCAAAGTAACAGGGGGCACCGGGGAGCTGTTTTTT. The rearrangement joins TRBV28 to TRBJ2-2; 8 bases align to TRBD1. Looked up from germline, CDR1 is MDHEN and CDR2 is SYDVKM. V shed 7 bases and J 4 bases; nucleotides not matched to a gene: 5. This CDR3 has 14 amino acids.

CDR3: CASSQDRGHGGTGELFF. CDR3 DNA sequence: TGCGCCAGCAGCCAAGATCGAGGGCATGGCGGCACCGGGGAGCTGTTTTTT. The chain employs TRBV4-3 and TRBJ2-2, with D possibly matching TRBD2 (5 bases). The CDR3 extends over 17 amino acids. The germline V gene encodes CDR1 LGHNA and CDR2 YSLEER. Between the trimmed V and J ends, which lost 0 bases and 4 bases, there was a span of 15 bases.

This sequence joins TRBV7-3 and TRBJ2-3; D gene unclear. The V gene lost 5 bases and the J gene lost 1 base, with 16 bases spanning the gap. This CDR3 contains 16 residues. Germline assignment: CDR1 SGHTA and CDR2 FQGTGA. This CDR3 reads CASSTHGDIGTDTQYF. The DNA of the CDR3 is TGTGCCAGCAGCACCCACGGCGACATCGGCACAGATACGCAGTATTTT.

CDR3 sequence reads: CASSLPGNNGYTF. The DNA for the CDR3 is TGCGCCAGCAGCTTACCAGGGAATAATGGCTACACCTTC. This rearrangement joins TRBV5-1 to TRBJ1-2, with a tentative D call TRBD1 (5 bases). Germline CDR1 SGHRS, CDR2 YFSETQ. The CDR3 extends over 13 amino acids. Trimming shortened V by 2 bases and J by 6 bases, and 11 bases separated the two germline ends.

V usage is TRBV6-2 or TRBV6-3 and J usage is TRBJ2-7; 8 bases align to TRBD1. Per germline, CDR1 MNHEY and CDR2 SVGEGT. The CDR3 consists of 14 residues. The V segment lost 1 base and the J segment 2 bases; nucleotides outside the gene matches: 1. The CDR3 coding sequence is TGTGCCAGCAGTTACTGGACAGGGCCCTACGAGCAGTACTTC. Translating gives CASSYWTGPYEQYF.

This chain joins TRBV20-1 and TRBJ2-7; TRBD2 aligns across 10 bases. This CDR3 is 13 amino acids long. V lost 5 bases to trimming and J lost 4 bases; unmatched junction nucleotides: 5. Germline assignment: CDR1 DFQATT and CDR2 SNEGSKA (reference sequence). The CDR3 DNA follows: TGCAGTGCTTCCGGGACTAGCGTTTACGAGCAGTACTTC. Encoded protein: CSASGTSVYEQYF.

The chain is built from TRBV20-1 and TRBJ1-4; D is undetermined. The V gene's germline CDR1 is DFQATT and CDR2 SNEGSKA (reference sequence). Trimming shortened V by 1 base and J by 6 bases, and 9 bases separated the two germline ends. The CDR3 runs 13 residues. The CDR3 DNA is TGCAGTGCTAGAGTGGTGGTGGATGAAAAACTGTTTTTT. It translates to CSARVVVDEKLFF.

This rearrangement joins TRBV20-1 to TRBJ1-2, with D tentatively TRBD1 (5 bases). Germline V gives CDR1 DFQATT, CDR2 SNEGSKA (reference sequence). V was shortened by 6 bases and J by 8 bases, with 16 bases between the two germline ends. The CDR3 is made up of 12 amino acids. The CDR3 here is CSAQLGAKGYTF. In DNA form, the CDR3 reads TGCAGTGCCCAGCTAGGGGCGAAGGGCTACACCTTC.

This clonotype was seen repeatedly, ten times or more. The chain employs TRBV7-9 and TRBJ1-2; D perhaps matches TRBD1 (6 bases). Deletions cut 0 bases from V and 4 bases from J, with 12 bases between. CDR1 and CDR2 (germline): SEHNR, FQNEAQ (reference sequence). The length of the CDR3 is 15 residues. The CDR3 protein is CASSLAPGQLYGYTF. CDR3 bases: TGTGCCAGCAGCTTAGCGCCGGGACAACTCTATGGCTACACCTTC.

This clonotype has at least ten counts. The chain is built from TRBV14 and TRBJ1-2; no clear D gene. V shed 0 bases and J shed 4 bases, with 12 bases lying between them. This CDR3 region has 15 residues. Germline V gene lookup returns CDR1 SGHDN and CDR2 FVKESK. The chain's CDR3 is CASSQDNSGPYGYTF. CDR3 coding DNA: TGTGCCAGCAGCCAAGATAACAGCGGACCCTATGGCTACACCTTC.

J is TRBJ2-5 and V is TRBV10-3; TRBD1 matches 7 bases. Germline assignment: CDR1 ENHRY and CDR2 SYGVKD. V lost 6 bases and J lost 1; bases outside the gene matches: 2. There are 13 residues in the CDR3. The CDR3 DNA sequence: TGTGCCATCAGAGGGACAGTCCAAGAGACCCAGTACTTC. Its translation is CAIRGTVQETQYF.

The V gene is TRBV11-2, the J gene TRBJ2-4, with TRBD2 identical over 9 bases. Germline V gives CDR1 SGHAT, CDR2 FQNNGV. The length of the CDR3 is 16 residues. V lost 0 bases to trimming and J lost 0 bases; unmatched junction nucleotides: 0. The chain's CDR3 is CASSLETSGAKNIQYF. The CDR3 DNA sequence: TGTGCCAGCAGCTTAGAGACTAGCGGAGCCAAAAACATTCAGTACTTC.